This T cell receptor beta chain comes out of a study of blood T cell repertoires in COVID-19. Study context: Both acute and convalescent COVID-19 samples were obtained from the United States, Italy and Spain. Sample material is recorded as cDNA or gDNA derived from T cells, B-cell-depleted T cells, or PBMCs.

This CDR3 spans 12 amino acids. Deletions cut 8 bases from V and 3 bases from J, with 10 bases between. In the original analysis: Estimation of nucleated cell counts relied on the amplification of reference gene primers. Clones were read by immunoSEQ multiplex PCR, and TCRdb kept only the in-frame ones, dropping some. That table furnishes V, J and clone size, whereas the DNA furnished D and trimming. The table shows about 360,000 clones, with approximately 86% occurring only once. This clone has only a few counts. This clonotype was obtained from a human donor in a cohort sampled during active COVID-19. This rearrangement joins TRBV12-3 or TRBV12-4 to TRBJ1-1; D not resolved. The sample taken for sequencing was peripheral blood. CDR3 protein: CASSFRYTEAFF. The CDR3 DNA sequence: TGTGCCAGCTCGTTTCGGTACACTGAAGCTTTCTTT.